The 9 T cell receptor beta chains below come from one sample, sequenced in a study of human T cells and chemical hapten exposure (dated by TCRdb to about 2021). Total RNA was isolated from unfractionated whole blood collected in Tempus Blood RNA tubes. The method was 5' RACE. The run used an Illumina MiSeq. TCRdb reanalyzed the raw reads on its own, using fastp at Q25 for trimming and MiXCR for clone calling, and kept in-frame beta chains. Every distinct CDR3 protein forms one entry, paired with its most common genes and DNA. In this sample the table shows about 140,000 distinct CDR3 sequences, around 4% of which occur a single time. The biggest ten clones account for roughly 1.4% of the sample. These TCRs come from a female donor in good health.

The CDR3 loop reads CASSYGGTAGNTIYF. The CDR3 nucleotides read TGTGCCAGCAGTTATGGCGGGACGGCTGGAAACACCATATATTTT. The rearrangement uses TRBV3-1 and TRBJ1-3; possibly TRBD1 for D (5 bases). Germline V gives CDR1 LGHDT, CDR2 YNNKEL (reference sequence). The ends were cut back, 6 bases at V and 2 bases at J, with 14 bases in the middle. The CDR3 length is 15 residues. Looking up the rest from reference TRBV3-1 and TRBJ1-3 gives the full variable domain: DTAVSQTPKYLVTQMGNDKSIKCEQNLGHDTMYWYKQDSKKFLKIMFSYNNKELIINETVPNRFSPKSPDKAHLNLHINSLELGDSAVYFCASSYGGTAGNTIYFGEGSWLTVV.

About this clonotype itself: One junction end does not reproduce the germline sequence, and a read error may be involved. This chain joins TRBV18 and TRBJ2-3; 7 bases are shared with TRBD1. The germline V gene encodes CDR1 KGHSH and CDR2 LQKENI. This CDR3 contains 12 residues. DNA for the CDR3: TGTGCCAGATCACCAGGGGGAGATACGCAGTATTTT. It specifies CARSPGGDTQYF.

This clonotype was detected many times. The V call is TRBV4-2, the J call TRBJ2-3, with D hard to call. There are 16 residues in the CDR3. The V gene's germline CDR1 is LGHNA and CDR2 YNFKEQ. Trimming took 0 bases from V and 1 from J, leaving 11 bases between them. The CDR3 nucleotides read TGTGCCAGCAGCCAAGATGCACCCGACCGCACAGATACGCAGTATTTT. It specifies CASSQDAPDRTDTQYF.

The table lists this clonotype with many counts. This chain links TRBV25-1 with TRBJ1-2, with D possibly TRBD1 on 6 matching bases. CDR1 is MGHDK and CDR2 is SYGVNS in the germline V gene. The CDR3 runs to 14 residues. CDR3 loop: CAPFVGAHGYGYTF. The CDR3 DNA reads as TGTGCTCCGTTTGTGGGGGCGCACGGCTATGGCTACACCTTC.

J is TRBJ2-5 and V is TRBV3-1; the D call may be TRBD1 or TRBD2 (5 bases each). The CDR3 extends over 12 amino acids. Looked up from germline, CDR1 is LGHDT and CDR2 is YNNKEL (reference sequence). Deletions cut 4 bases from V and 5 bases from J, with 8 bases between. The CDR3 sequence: CASSRWGETQYF. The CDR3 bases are TGTGCCAGCAGCCGTTGGGGGGAGACCCAGTACTTC.

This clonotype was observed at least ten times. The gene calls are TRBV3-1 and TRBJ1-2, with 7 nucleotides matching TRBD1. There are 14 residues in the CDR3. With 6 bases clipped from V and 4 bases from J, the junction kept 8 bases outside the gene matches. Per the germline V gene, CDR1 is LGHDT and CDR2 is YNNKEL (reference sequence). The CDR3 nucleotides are TGTGCCAGCAGGTCGCCGGGACAGAGCTATGGCTACACCTTC. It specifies CASRSPGQSYGYTF.

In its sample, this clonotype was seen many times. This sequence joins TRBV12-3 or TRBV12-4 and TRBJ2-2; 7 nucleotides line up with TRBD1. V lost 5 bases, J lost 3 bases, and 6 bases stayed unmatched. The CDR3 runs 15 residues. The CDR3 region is CASSTTGQYTGELFF. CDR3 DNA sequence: TGTGCCAGCAGTACGACAGGGCAATACACCGGGGAGCTGTTTTTT.

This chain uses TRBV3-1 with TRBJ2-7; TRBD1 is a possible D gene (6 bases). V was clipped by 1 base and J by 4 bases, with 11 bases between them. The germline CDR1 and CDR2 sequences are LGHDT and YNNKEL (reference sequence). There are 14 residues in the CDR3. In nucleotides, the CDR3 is TGTGCCAGCAGCCAAGGTTGGCAGGGGTACGAGCAGTACTTC. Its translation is CASSQGWQGYEQYF.

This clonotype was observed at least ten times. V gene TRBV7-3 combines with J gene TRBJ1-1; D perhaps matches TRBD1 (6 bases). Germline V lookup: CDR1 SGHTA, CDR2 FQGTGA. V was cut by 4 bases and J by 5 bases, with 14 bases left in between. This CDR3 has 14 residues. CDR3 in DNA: TGTGCCAGCAGCTCACAGGGTCGGCGGACTGAAGCTTTCTTT. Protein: CASSSQGRRTEAFF.